Below are 27 T cell receptor beta chains sequenced from a single sample in a study of radiotherapy plus CTLA-4 blockade in lung cancer. Profiling relied on immunoSEQ multiplex PCR, and the TCRdb table lists in-frame clones only, not all of them. The table shows approximately 77,000 clones, with 84% occurring only once. Sequencing used peripheral blood, obtained from a patient treated with radiotherapy plus ipilimumab. The receptor set was obtained from a human donor with non-small cell lung cancer who had stable disease on radiotherapy plus ipilimumab.

V usage is TRBV18 and J usage is TRBJ2-5; 9 bases agree with TRBD1. After removal of 5 bases from V and 5 bases from J, the junction contained 12 bases not matched to a gene. The germline gives CDR1 KGHSH, CDR2 LQKENI. This CDR3 is 16 amino acids long. CDR3 nucleotide sequence: TGTGCCAGCTCATCCCGACAGGGGGGTTCTCTGGAGACCCAGTACTTC. This sequence encodes CASSSRQGGSLETQYF.

The CDR3 loop is CSGAGPGELFF. The CDR3 nucleotides read TGCAGTGGGGCGGGTCCCGGGGAGCTGTTTTTT. The V call is TRBV20-1, the J call TRBJ2-2, with D tentatively TRBD2 (5 bases). Trimming took off 7 bases at V and 6 bases at J, with 9 bases between the two ends. Per the germline V gene, CDR1 is DFQATT and CDR2 is SNEGSKA (reference sequence). CDR3 length: 11 residues.

V and J are TRBV27 and TRBJ2-7; 9 nucleotides line up with TRBD2. With 5 bases clipped from V and 1 base from J, the junction kept 3 bases outside the gene matches. Germline CDR1 and CDR2: MNHEY and SMNVEV (reference sequence). The CDR3 runs to 14 residues. CDR3: CASSPSGISYEQYF. The CDR3 nucleotides are TGTGCCAGCAGTCCTAGCGGGATTTCCTACGAGCAGTACTTC.

This clone has just a few counts. Other DNA sequences in the sample encode the same CDR3. This chain uses TRBV2 with TRBJ2-2; tentatively, D is TRBD1 (6 bases). The CDR3 has 13 residues. V was pared by 6 bases and J by 5 bases, with 10 bases between. The V gene's germline CDR1 is SNHLY and CDR2 FYNNEI. This CDR3 is CASSEQGTGELFF. As DNA, the CDR3 is TGTGCCAGCAGCGAACAGGGAACCGGGGAGCTGTTTTTT.

This chain's CDR3 is CAWRGRDRAYEQYF. CDR3 coding DNA: TGTGCCTGGAGGGGCCGGGACCGCGCCTACGAGCAGTACTTC. The V gene is TRBV30, the J gene TRBJ2-7, with D perhaps assigned TRBD1 or TRBD2 (5 bases each). This CDR3 is 14 amino acids long. CDR1 GTSNPN and CDR2 SVGIG come from the germline V gene (reference sequence). The ends were cut back, 3 bases at V and 2 bases at J, with 14 bases in the middle.

The chain is built from TRBV30 and TRBJ2-3, with 8 nucleotides matching TRBD1. J gave up 2 bases and V 6 bases, and 7 bases lay outside the gene matches. CDR3 length: 14 amino acids. The germline V gene has CDR1 GTSNPN and CDR2 SVGIG (reference sequence). The CDR3 protein is CACRDRSITDTQYF. DNA for the CDR3: TGTGCCTGCCGGGACAGGTCAATCACAGATACGCAGTATTTT.

This sequence joins TRBV11-2 and TRBJ2-7; D unresolved. This CDR3 is 12 amino acids long. The germline V gene has CDR1 SGHAT and CDR2 FQNNGV. V was cut by 2 bases and J by 5 bases, with 7 bases left in between. The CDR3 is CASSLKGHEQYF. The CDR3 nucleotides are TGTGCCAGCAGCTTAAAGGGCCACGAGCAGTACTTC.

The sample holds a few counts of this clone. CDR3 DNA sequence: TGTGCCAGCCCACACCCGGGACAGGGATACAACTATGGCTACACCTTC. This sequence encodes CASPHPGQGYNYGYTF. This rearrangement joins TRBV7-3 to TRBJ1-2; TRBD1 matches at 9 bases. Germline trimming cut 8 bases from V and 2 bases from J; bases unmatched to any gene: 12. The germline V gene has CDR1 SGHTA and CDR2 FQGTGA. This CDR3 is 16 amino acids long.

The J gene is TRBJ1-3, the V gene TRBV28, with TRBD1 identical over 12 bases. The CDR3 extends over 19 amino acids. Per germline, CDR1 MDHEN and CDR2 SYDVKM. Germline trimming cut 6 bases from V and 1 base from J; bases unmatched to any gene: 13. CDR3 bases: TGTGCCAGCAGACCCCGGGTAGGGGACAGGGGGCTATCTGGAAACACCATATATTTT. Amino acid sequence: CASRPRVGDRGLSGNTIYF.

This rearrangement joins TRBV28 to TRBJ2-7; weak D call: TRBD1 (6 bases). The CDR3 sequence is 15 residues long. Germline values: CDR1 MDHEN, CDR2 SYDVKM. Trimming shortened V by 5 bases and J by 1 base, and 15 bases separated the two germline ends. CDR3: CASSPGGTLSYEQYF. The CDR3, as DNA: TGTGCCAGCAGTCCTGGGGGCACCCTTTCCTACGAGCAGTACTTC.

This clone was seen once. V and J are TRBV29-1 and TRBJ2-5; 7 bases align to TRBD1. Germline assignment: CDR1 SQVTM and CDR2 ANQGSEA. CDR3 length: 14 residues. Germline trimming cut 6 bases from V and 6 bases from J; bases unmatched to any gene: 13. CDR3 in amino acids: CSVPSWDSYKTQYF. The CDR3 nucleotides are TGCAGCGTCCCCAGTTGGGACAGTTATAAGACCCAGTACTTC.

V and J are TRBV4-1 and TRBJ1-1; possible D gene TRBD1, 5 bases. V lost 4 bases and J lost 0, with 15 bases in between. Germline CDR1 reads MGHRA; CDR2 reads YSYEKL. The CDR3 extends over 16 amino acids. In DNA, the CDR3 is TGCGCCAGCAGCCCTGATCGCGGGGCCGTGAACACTGAAGCTTTCTTT. Its protein product is CASSPDRGAVNTEAFF.

This clone was seen a few times. The V gene is TRBV5-1, the J gene TRBJ2-7, with TRBD1 matching 7 bases. CDR1 is SGHRS, CDR2 YFSETQ, per germline. With V trimmed by 0 bases and J by 2 bases, 2 bases remained unmatched. This CDR3 is 14 amino acids long. The CDR3 bases are TGCGCCAGCAGCTTGGGGGACAGACCCTACGAGCAGTACTTC. It is translated as CASSLGDRPYEQYF.

DNA of the CDR3: TGTGCCAGCAGTGACACACAGGGGGTATATGAAAAACTGTTTTTT. This codes for CASSDTQGVYEKLFF. The chain couples TRBV6-1 to TRBJ1-4; TRBD1 matches 8 bases. The CDR3 loop spans 15 amino acids. Germline assignment: CDR1 MNHNS and CDR2 SASEGT. The ends lost 3 bases at V and 6 bases at J; junction bases unmatched: 6.

Only one count was recorded for this clone. The chain links TRBV21-1 to TRBJ1-6; the DNA was not used to check the table's D call, TRBD1. TRBV21-1 constitutes a pseudogene. CDR3 length equals 18 residues. The CDR3 spells CASRLNPFPGQHNSPLHF. CDR3 nucleotides: TGTGCCAGCAGATTAAACCCTTTTCCGGGACAGCATAATTCACCCCTCCACTTT.

The CDR3 DNA reads TGTGCCAGCAGTTACTCCTCAGGGGCTAACTATGGCTACACCTTC. The encoded protein is CASSYSSGANYGYTF. J is TRBJ1-2 and V is TRBV6-5; D is perhaps TRBD1 (6 bases). The CDR3 extends over 15 amino acids. In germline, CDR1 is MNHEY, CDR2 SVGAGI. Trimming took 0 bases from V and 0 from J, leaving 8 bases between them.

This clone was seen once. The chain links TRBV5-1 to TRBJ1-3; no definite D call. The V end was cut by 5 bases, the J end by 0 bases, with 12 bases between. Germline V gene lookup returns CDR1 SGHRS and CDR2 YFSETQ. The CDR3 spans 15 residues. The chain's CDR3 is CASSPTAGSGNTIYF. In DNA, the CDR3 is TGCGCCAGCAGTCCGACTGCTGGCTCTGGAAACACCATATATTTT.

This rearrangement joins TRBV7-9 to TRBJ1-5; possibly TRBD1 for D (5 bases). This CDR3 is 17 amino acids long. Deletions cut 0 bases from V and 0 bases from J, with 12 bases between. The germline V gene encodes CDR1 SEHNR and CDR2 FQNEAQ (reference sequence). The CDR3 region is CASSLAGQANSNQPQHF. The CDR3 region has the DNA TGTGCCAGCAGCTTAGCGGGGCAGGCTAATAGCAATCAGCCCCAGCATTTT.

Worth noting for this clone: One junction end disagrees with the germline gene, perhaps due to a read error. The CDR3 reads CASSSGTSGNQETQYF. The DNA of the CDR3 is TGTGCTAGCAGCTCCGGGACTAGCGGAAACCAAGAGACCCAGTACTTC. The rearrangement uses TRBV7-7 and TRBJ2-5, with 11 bases identical to TRBD2. There are 16 residues in the CDR3. Germline CDR1 is SSHAT and CDR2 is FNYEAQ (reference sequence).

The chain recombines TRBV9 with TRBJ2-1; possibly TRBD2 for D (6 bases). Trimming took off 3 bases at V and 9 bases at J, with 13 bases between the two ends. The CDR3 length is 13 residues. The germline gives CDR1 SGDLS, CDR2 YYNGEE. CDR3 DNA sequence: TGTGCCAGCAGCGCGCGAACTAGCAGTGAGCAGTTCTTC. Translated, it gives CASSARTSSEQFF.

The chain employs TRBV4-2 and TRBJ2-7, with D unclear. This CDR3 region has 13 residues. Trimming pared 3 bases from V and 1 base from J, leaving 7 bases between. From germline, CDR1 is LGHNA and CDR2 YNFKEQ. The chain's CDR3 is CASSHPGSYEQYF. The CDR3 bases are TGTGCCAGCAGCCACCCAGGATCCTACGAGCAGTACTTC.

The J gene is TRBJ2-7, the V gene TRBV19; no clear D gene. The germline V gene has CDR1 LNHDA and CDR2 SQIVND (reference sequence). The ends were cut back, 6 bases at V and 0 bases at J, with 9 bases in the middle. The CDR3 is 13 residues long. The DNA of the CDR3 is TGTGCCAGTAGCTGGTCATTCTCCTACGAGCAGTACTTC. This encodes CASSWSFSYEQYF.

The rearrangement uses TRBV19 and TRBJ2-7, with D perhaps matching TRBD1 or TRBD2 (5 bases each). Germline CDR1 and CDR2: LNHDA and SQIVND (reference sequence). Trimming cost V 6 bases and J 3 bases, with 18 bases left between them. The CDR3 is made up of 15 amino acids. CDR3 DNA: TGTGCCAGTAGGAACCGGGACGGGCTGTACTACGAGCAGTACTTC. Translation gives CASRNRDGLYYEQYF.

The chain joins TRBV27 to TRBJ2-3; 9 positions agree with TRBD2. The CDR3 consists of 16 residues. J lost 5 bases, V lost 4 bases, and 10 bases had no gene match. Germline CDR1 MNHEY, CDR2 SMNVEV (reference sequence). In nucleotides, the CDR3 is TGTGCCAGCAGTTGGCGGGGAGCGGGAGGTCGAGATACGCAGTATTTT. This sequence encodes CASSWRGAGGRDTQYF.

CDR3 nucleotides: TGTGCCAGCAGCAAGGGGAACACCGGGGAGCTGTTTTTT. Amino acid sequence: CASSKGNTGELFF. This chain links TRBV6-4 with TRBJ2-2; D not resolved. Germline CDR1 MRHNA, CDR2 SNTAGT. CDR3 length equals 13 residues. The V and J ends lost 6 bases and 1 base respectively, with 6 bases between them.

The chain combines TRBV7-9 with TRBJ1-2; TRBD1 matches 9 bases. The germline CDR1 and CDR2 sequences are SEHNR and FQNEAQ (reference sequence). This CDR3 spans 14 amino acids. After removal of 3 bases from V and 8 bases from J, the junction contained 7 bases not matched to a gene. CDR3 coding DNA: TGTGCCAGCAGCTTGTCCGGGACAGGGTCAGGCTACACCTTC. Its protein product is CASSLSGTGSGYTF.

The CDR3 here is CASGRDRGNTEAFF. Written as DNA, the CDR3 is TGTGCTAGTGGGAGGGACAGGGGGAACACTGAAGCTTTCTTT. The chain links TRBV12-5 to TRBJ1-1, with TRBD1 identical over 10 bases. The junction had 2 bases not matched to a gene; V was cut back by 6 bases and J by 1 base. Germline CDR1 LGHNT, CDR2 FRNRAP. This CDR3 is built from 14 residues.